The TCR beta chain described here comes from a study of cytomegalovirus exposure and HLA in healthy donors. The study's findings and limits: HLA allele associations emerged for fewer than 20,000 TCR beta sequences in a later analysis, at 0.05 false discovery rate.

Vbeta (60) and Jbeta (13) primers were used in the PCR. Profiled with immunoSEQ multiplex PCR; TCRdb holds only in-frame clones, not every one. The sample comprises 170,000 or so clones, 80% of which are singletons, and under 0.8% rests with the top ten. This clone occurred a few times. Its antigen is currently unknown. Trimming took 8 bases from V and 6 from J, leaving 17 bases between them. The CDR3 totals 14 residues. The germline V gene has CDR1 MNHEY and CDR2 SVGAGI. The source is a boy aged 5-17 years in good health and CMV-seronegative. The sequenced sample was PBMCs. V gene TRBV6-5 combines with J gene TRBJ1-5; a possible D gene is TRBD1 (5 bases). This chain's CDR3 is CASSETAGGQPQHF. The CDR3 nucleotides read TGTGCCAGCTCTGAAACAGCCGGGGGTCAGCCCCAGCATTTT.